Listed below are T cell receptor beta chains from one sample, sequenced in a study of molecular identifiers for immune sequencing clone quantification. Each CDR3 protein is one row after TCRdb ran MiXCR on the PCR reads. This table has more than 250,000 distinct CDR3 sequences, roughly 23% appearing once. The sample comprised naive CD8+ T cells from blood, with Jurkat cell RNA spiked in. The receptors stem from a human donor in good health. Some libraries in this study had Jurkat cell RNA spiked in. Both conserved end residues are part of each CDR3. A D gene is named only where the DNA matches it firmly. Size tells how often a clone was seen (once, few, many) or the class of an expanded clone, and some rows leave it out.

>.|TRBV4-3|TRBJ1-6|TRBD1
TGCGCCAGCAGCCCGGACAGGGGCTATAATTCACCCCTCCACTTT
CASSPDRGYNSPLHF
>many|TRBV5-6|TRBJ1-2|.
TGTGCCAGCAGCTGGCAGGGGACTACGGGCTACACCTTC
CASSWQGTTGYTF
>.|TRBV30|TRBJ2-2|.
TGTGCCTGGAGGGAGCTCGCGAACACCGGGGAGCTGTTTTTT
CAWRELANTGELFF
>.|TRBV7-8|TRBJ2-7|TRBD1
TGTGCCAGCAGCCCGACGTCGGGACAGAGCTACGAGCAGTACTTC
CASSPTSGQSYEQYF
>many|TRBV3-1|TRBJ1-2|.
TGTGCCAGCAGCCCGGAGGTGGGCAGCTACTATGGCTACACCTTC
CASSPEVGSYYGYTF
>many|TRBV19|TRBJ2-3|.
TGTGCCAGTAGTTCAGGACAGAACACAGATACGCAGTATTTT
CASSSGQNTDTQYF
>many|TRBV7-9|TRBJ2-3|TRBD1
TGTGCCAGCAGCTTAGTGACAGGGGATGGTACGCAGTATTTT
CASSLVTGDGTQYF
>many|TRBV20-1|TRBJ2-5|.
TGCAGTGCTAGAGATTATTCCCAGGAGACCCAGTACTTC
CSARDYSQETQYF
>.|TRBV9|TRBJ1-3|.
TGTGCCAGCAGCGCTTCGACGGGCAGGTCCTCTGGAAACACCATATATTTT
CASSASTGRSSGNTIYF
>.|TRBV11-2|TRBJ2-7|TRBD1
TGTGCCAGCAGCTCAGGCGGGACAGGGGGATGGTACGAGCAGTACTTC
CASSSGGTGGWYEQYF
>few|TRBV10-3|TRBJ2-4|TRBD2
TGTGCCATCAGTGAGTCGCAGACTAGCGGTGACATTCAGTACTTC
CAISESQTSGDIQYF
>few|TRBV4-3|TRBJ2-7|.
TGCGCCAGCAGCCAAGATCAGGGCACGAGATACGAGCAGTACTTC
CASSQDQGTRYEQYF
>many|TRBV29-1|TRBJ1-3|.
TGCAGCGTTGAAAGTGACGGTGGAAACACCATATATTTT
CSVESDGGNTIYF
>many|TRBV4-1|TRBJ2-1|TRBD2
TGCGCCAGCAGTCAAGCGGGGGGTTTGAGTAATGAGCAGTTCTTC
CASSQAGGLSNEQFF
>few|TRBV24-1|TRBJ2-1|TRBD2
TGTGCCACCAGCGGGACTAGCGGGGCCAGCTCCTACAATGAGCAGTTCTTC
CATSGTSGASSYNEQFF
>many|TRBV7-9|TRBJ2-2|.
TGTGCCAGCAGCAAAGACCCAGGGGAGGCCAACACCGGGGAGCTGTTTTTT
CASSKDPGEANTGELFF
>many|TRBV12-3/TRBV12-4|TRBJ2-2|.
TGTGCCAGCACCTTGACCGGGGAGCTGTTTTTT
CASTLTGELFF
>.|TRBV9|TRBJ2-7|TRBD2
TGTGCCATCAGCCCTAGGACTAGCGGGAGCTCCTACGAGCAGTACTTC
CAISPRTSGSSYEQYF
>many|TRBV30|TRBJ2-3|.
TGTGCCTGGAGTGTGGGAGCGAGCACAGATACGCAGTATTTT
CAWSVGASTDTQYF
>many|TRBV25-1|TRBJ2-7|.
TGTGCCAGCAGTGAATTTACGGACGAGCAGTACTTC
CASSEFTDEQYF
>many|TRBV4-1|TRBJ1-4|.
TGCGCCAGCAGCCAAAGGCAGAGGAGTGAAAAACTGTTTTTT
CASSQRQRSEKLFF
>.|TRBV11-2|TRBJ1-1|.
TGTGCCAGCAGCTTTAGTAGCGGGGTCACTGAAGCTTTCTTT
CASSFSSGVTEAFF
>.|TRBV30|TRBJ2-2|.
TGTGCCTGGAGTGTACGGTGGGGAAATAGGGATACCGGGGAGCTGTTTTTT
CAWSVRWGNRDTGELFF
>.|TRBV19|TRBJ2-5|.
TGTGCCAGTAGTCAACAGGGTGGAGAGACCCGGTACTTC
CASSQQGGETRYF
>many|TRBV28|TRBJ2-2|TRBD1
TGTGCCAGCAGGGACGACAGGGCGGGCACCGGGGAGCTGTTTTTT
CASRDDRAGTGELFF
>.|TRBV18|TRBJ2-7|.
TGTGCCAGCTCACCACCGGAAGGGCTTAGGTCCTACGAGCAGTGCTTC
CASSPPEGLRSYEQCF
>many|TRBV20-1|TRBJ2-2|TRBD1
TGCAGTGCCGAGGACAGGGGGAACACCGGGGAGCTGTTTTTT
CSAEDRGNTGELFF
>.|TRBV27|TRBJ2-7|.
TGTGCCAGCGGTTTGGGCAGAAGCTACGAGCAGTACTTC
CASGLGRSYEQYF
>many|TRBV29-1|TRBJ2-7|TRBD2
TGCAGCGTTGCGGGACTAGCGGGAGTCTCCTACGAGCAGTACTTC
CSVAGLAGVSYEQYF
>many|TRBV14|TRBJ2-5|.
TGTGCCAGCAGCCAAGATGCGGATCTACTGCAAGAGACCCAGTACTTC
CASSQDADLLQETQYF
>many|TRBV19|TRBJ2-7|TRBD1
TGTGCCAGTTCTTCTGGCAGGGGGTACGAGCAGTACTTC
CASSSGRGYEQYF
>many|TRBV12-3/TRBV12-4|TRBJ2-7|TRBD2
TGTGCCAGCAGCCCATGGGAGGGAGTGGCCGGATACGAGCAGTACTTC
CASSPWEGVAGYEQYF
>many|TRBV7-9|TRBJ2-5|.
TGTGCCAGCAGCTTTCAAGGGGGGGAGACCCAGTACTTC
CASSFQGGETQYF
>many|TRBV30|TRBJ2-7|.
TGTGCCTGGAGGGGGTTGTCCTACGAGCAGTACTTC
CAWRGLSYEQYF
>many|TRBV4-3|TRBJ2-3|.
TGCGCCAGCAGCCAAGCCAGCACAGATACGCAGTATTTT
CASSQASTDTQYF
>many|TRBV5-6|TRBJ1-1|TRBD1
TGTGCCAGCAGCATCGGGCAGGGGGCTGCTGAAGCTTTCTTT
CASSIGQGAAEAFF
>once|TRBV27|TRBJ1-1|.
TGTGCCAGCAGTTTACGGGGGGCTGACACTGAAGCTTTCTTT
CASSLRGADTEAFF
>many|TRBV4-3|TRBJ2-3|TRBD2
TGCGCCAGCAGCCCAGGTCTAGCGGTCACAGATACGCAGTATTTT
CASSPGLAVTDTQYF
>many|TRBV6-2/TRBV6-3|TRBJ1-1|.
TGTGCCAGCAGGACAGGTGGTCGCACTGAAGCTTTCTTT
CASRTGGRTEAFF
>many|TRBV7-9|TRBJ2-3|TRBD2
TGTGCCAGCAGCCAAGCGGGGGCTGGAGATACGCAGTATTTT
CASSQAGAGDTQYF
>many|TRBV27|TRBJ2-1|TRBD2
TGTGCCAGCAGCCACCTACTAGCGGGAGGGCCGCCTGAGCAGTTCTTC
CASSHLLAGGPPEQFF
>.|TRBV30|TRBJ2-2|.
TGTGCCTGCCCACAACCGGACTCCCATTCGTTCGGGGTCTCCGGGGAGCTGTTTTTT
CACPQPDSHSFGVSGELFF
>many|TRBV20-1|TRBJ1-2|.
TGCAGTGCTAGAGATTCTGGCACCTTCTATGGCTACACCTTC
CSARDSGTFYGYTF
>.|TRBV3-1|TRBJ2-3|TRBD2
TGTGCCAGCAGCCCCTCTCTACTAGCGGGATCCACAGATACGCAGTATTTT
CASSPSLLAGSTDTQYF
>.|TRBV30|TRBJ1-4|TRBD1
TGTGCCTGGAGTGTTGGAACAGGGGAAGAAAAACTGTTTTTT
CAWSVGTGEEKLFF
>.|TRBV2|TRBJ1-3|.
TGTGCCAGCAGTGATTACACCTCCTCTGGAAACACCATATATTTT
CASSDYTSSGNTIYF
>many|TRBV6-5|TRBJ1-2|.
TGTGCCAGCAGTTACTCTGGTGAGGATGGCTACACCTTC
CASSYSGEDGYTF
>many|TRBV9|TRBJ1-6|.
TGTGCCAGCAGCGTAGTAGGTAATTCACCCCTCCACTTT
CASSVVGNSPLHF
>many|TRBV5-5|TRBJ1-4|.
TGTGCCAGCAGACTGGGACCGCTTAGTGTAACAACTAATGAAAAACTGTTTTTT
CASRLGPLSVTTNEKLFF
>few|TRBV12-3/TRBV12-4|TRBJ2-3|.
TGTGCCAGCAGTACTAAGAGAGGGTCGGGCACAGATACGCAGTATTTT
CASSTKRGSGTDTQYF
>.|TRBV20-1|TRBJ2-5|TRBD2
TGCAGTGCTAGACTACCAACGAGCGGGGTTAATGTGGACCAAGAGACCCAGTACTTC
CSARLPTSGVNVDQETQYF
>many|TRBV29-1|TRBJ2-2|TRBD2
TGCAGCGTGGGTGTAGCGGGAGGGCCGGGCACCGGGGAGCTGTTTTTT
CSVGVAGGPGTGELFF
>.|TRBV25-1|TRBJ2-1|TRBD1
TGTGCCAGCAGTTGGACAGGGGGCAGTGAGCAGTTCTTC
CASSWTGGSEQFF
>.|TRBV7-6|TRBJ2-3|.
TGTGCCAGCAGCTTAGTGGACCGACGAGATACGCAGTATTTT
CASSLVDRRDTQYF
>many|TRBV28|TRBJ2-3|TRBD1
TGTGCCAGCAGACCCAGGGGGACAGATACGCAGTATTTT
CASRPRGTDTQYF
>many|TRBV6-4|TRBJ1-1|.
TGTGCCAGCAGTCTGCCATTTACAGGAATCATGAACACTGAAGCTTTCTTT
CASSLPFTGIMNTEAFF
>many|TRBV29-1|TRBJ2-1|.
TGCAGCGTAGTTTTGAGAGGAGGGTCCTACAATGAGCAGTTCTTC
CSVVLRGGSYNEQFF
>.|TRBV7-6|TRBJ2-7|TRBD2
TGTGCCAGCAGCTGGGGACTAGCGGGAAGTTACGAGCAGTACTTC
CASSWGLAGSYEQYF
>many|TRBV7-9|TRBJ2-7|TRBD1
TGTGCCAGCAGCGAATCAGGGGGCGGCTATCCCGAGCAGTACTTC
CASSESGGGYPEQYF